This T cell receptor beta chain was retrieved from a study of blood T cell repertoires in COVID-19. Study overall: Sites across the United States, Italy and Spain contributed samples from acute and convalescent COVID-19. From T cells, B-cell-depleted T cells, or PBMCs came the material, which was cDNA or gDNA.

Study processing details: Reference gene primer amplification gave nucleated cell count estimates. Sequencing used immunoSEQ multiplex PCR; TCRdb keeps in-frame clones, though not all of them. Clone size and V and J calls were adopted from that table, with D and trimming inferred from the DNA. The sample shows a few hundred thousand clones, approximately 86% of them seen only once. Trimming cost V 4 bases and J 1 base, with 12 bases left between them. There are 15 residues in the CDR3. CDR1 is MNHEY, CDR2 SVGAGI, per germline. The sequence was collected from a woman aged 30 to 39 who had recovered from COVID-19. The chain couples TRBV6-5 to TRBJ2-3; D may be TRBD2 (6 bases). The sample was peripheral blood. CDR3 loop: CASSLGGAGTDTQYF. Written as DNA, the CDR3 is TGTGCCAGCAGTTTGGGGGGAGCGGGCACAGATACGCAGTATTTT.